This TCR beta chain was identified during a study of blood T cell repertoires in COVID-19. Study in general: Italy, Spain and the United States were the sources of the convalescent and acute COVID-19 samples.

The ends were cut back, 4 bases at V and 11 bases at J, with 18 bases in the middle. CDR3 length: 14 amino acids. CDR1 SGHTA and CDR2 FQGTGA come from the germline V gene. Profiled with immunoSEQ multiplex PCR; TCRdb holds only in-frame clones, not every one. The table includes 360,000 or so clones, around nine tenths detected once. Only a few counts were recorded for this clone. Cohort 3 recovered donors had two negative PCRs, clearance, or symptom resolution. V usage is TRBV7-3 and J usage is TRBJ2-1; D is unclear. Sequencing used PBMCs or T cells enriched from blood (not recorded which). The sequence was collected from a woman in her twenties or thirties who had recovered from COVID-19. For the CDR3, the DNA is TGTGCCAGCAGCTCCCCGACCCTGTCGGAGAAGCAGTTCTTC. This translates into CASSSPTLSEKQFF.